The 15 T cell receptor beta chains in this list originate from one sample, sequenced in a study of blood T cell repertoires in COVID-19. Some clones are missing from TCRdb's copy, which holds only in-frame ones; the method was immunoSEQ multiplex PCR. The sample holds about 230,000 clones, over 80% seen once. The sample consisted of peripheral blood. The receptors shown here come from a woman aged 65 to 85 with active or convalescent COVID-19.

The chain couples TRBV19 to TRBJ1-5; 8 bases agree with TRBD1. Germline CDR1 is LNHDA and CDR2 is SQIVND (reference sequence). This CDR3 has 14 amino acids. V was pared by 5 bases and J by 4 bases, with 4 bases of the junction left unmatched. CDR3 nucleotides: TGTGCCAGTAGTCCGGGACAGGAGAATCAGCCCCAGCATTTT. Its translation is CASSPGQENQPQHF. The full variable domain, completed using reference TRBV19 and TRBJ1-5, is DGGITQSPKYLFRKEGQNVTLSCEQNLNHDAMYWYRQDPGQGLRLIYYSQIVNDFQKGDIAEGYSVSREKKESFPLTVTSAQKNPTAFYLCASSPGQENQPQHFGDGTRLSIL.

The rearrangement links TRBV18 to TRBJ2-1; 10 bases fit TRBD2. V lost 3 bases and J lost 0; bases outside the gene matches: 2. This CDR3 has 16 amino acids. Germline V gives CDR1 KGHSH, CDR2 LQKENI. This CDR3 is CASSPLAGVSYNEQFF. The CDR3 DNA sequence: TGTGCCAGCTCACCCCTAGCGGGGGTCTCCTACAATGAGCAGTTCTTC.

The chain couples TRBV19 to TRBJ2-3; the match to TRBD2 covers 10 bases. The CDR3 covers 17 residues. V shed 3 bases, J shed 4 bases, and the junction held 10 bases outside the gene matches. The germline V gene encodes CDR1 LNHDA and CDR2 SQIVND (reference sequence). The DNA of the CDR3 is TGTGCCAGTAGTATGGATACTAGCGGGGTGGGGTCAGATACGCAGTATTTT. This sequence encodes CASSMDTSGVGSDTQYF. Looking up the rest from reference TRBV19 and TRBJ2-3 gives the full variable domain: DGGITQSPKYLFRKEGQNVTLSCEQNLNHDAMYWYRQDPGQGLRLIYYSQIVNDFQKGDIAEGYSVSREKKESFPLTVTSAQKNPTAFYLCASSMDTSGVGSDTQYFGPGTRLTVL.

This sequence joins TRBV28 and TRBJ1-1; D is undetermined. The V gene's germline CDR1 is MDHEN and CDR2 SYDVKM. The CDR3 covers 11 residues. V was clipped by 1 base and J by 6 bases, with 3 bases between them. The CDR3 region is CASSLSAEAFF. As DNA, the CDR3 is TGTGCCAGCAGTTTATCGGCTGAAGCTTTCTTT.

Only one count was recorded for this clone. CDR3 nucleotides: TGTGCCAGTAAGGGAAACAGGCGGGGGGACACTAATGAAAAACTGTTTTTT. Amino acid sequence: CASKGNRRGDTNEKLFF. J is TRBJ1-4 and V is TRBV19, with TRBD1 as a possible D gene (5 bases). CDR1 and CDR2 from the germline V gene are LNHDA and SQIVND (reference sequence). CDR3 size: 17 residues. V lost 7 bases to trimming and J lost 2 bases, with 20 bases between them.

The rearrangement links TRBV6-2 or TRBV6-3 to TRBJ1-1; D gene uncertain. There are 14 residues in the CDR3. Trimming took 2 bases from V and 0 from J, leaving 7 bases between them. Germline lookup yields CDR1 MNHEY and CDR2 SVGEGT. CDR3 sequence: CASSYPYMNTEAFF. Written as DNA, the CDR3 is TGTGCCAGCAGTTACCCATACATGAACACTGAAGCTTTCTTT.

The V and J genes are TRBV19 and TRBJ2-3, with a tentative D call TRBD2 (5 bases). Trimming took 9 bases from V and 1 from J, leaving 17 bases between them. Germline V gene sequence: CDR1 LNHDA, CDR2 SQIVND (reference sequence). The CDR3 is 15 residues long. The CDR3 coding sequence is TGTGCCAGCCGGGGTTCACTTGGGGGCACAGATACGCAGTATTTT. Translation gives CASRGSLGGTDTQYF.

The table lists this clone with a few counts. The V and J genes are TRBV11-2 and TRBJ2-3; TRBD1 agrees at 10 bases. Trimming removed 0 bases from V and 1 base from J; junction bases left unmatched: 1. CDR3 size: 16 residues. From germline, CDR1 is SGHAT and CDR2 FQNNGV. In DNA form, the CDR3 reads TGTGCCAGCAGCTTAGATGGGACAGGGGGCACAGATACGCAGTATTTT. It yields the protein CASSLDGTGGTDTQYF.

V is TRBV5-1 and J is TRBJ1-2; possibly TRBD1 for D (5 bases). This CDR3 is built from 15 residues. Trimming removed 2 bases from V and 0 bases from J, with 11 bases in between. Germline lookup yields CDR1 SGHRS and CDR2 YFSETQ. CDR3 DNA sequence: TGCGCCAGCAGCTTTAACAGGTCGGCTAACTATGGCTACACCTTC. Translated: CASSFNRSANYGYTF. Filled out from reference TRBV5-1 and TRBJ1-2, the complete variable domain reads KAGVTQTPRYLIKTRGQQVTLSCSPISGHRSVSWYQQTPGQGLQFLFEYFSETQRNKGNFPGRFSGRQFSNSRSEMNVSTLELGDSALYLCASSFNRSANYGYTFGSGTRLTVV.

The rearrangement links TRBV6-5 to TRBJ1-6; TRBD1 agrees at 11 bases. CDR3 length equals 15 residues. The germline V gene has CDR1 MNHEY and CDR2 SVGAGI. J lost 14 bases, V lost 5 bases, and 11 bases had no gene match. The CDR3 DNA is TGTGCCAGCAGTATCACCGGGACAGGGGGAAGGGCCCTCCACTTT. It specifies CASSITGTGGRALHF.

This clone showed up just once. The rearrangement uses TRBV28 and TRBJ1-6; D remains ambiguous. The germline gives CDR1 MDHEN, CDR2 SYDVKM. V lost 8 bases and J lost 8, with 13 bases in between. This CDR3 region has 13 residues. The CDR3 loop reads CASRLTRDSPLHF. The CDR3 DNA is TGTGCCAGCCGACTAACTAGAGATTCACCCCTCCACTTT.

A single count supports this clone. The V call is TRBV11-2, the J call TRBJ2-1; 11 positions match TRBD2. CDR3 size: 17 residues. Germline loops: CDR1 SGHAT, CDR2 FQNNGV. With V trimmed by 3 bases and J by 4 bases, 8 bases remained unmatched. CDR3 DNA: TGTGCCAGCAGCTTGGAACTAGCGGGGGCCCTATACAATGAGCAGTTCTTC. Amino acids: CASSLELAGALYNEQFF.

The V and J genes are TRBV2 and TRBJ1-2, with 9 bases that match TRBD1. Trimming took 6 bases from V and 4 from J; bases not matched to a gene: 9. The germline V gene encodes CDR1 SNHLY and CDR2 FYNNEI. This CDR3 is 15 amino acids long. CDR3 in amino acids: CASRFTGGGSYGYTF. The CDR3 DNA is TGTGCCAGCAGGTTTACAGGGGGCGGAAGCTATGGCTACACCTTC.

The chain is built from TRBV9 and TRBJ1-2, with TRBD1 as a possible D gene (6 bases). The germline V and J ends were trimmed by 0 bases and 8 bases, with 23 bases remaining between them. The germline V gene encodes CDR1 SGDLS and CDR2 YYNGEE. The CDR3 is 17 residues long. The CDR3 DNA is TGTGCCAGCAGCGTAGAAGTTCCGGGACAAGGAAGAGAGGGCTACACCTTC. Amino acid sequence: CASSVEVPGQGREGYTF. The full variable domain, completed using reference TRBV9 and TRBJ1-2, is DSGVTQTPKHLITATGQRVTLRCSPRSGDLSVYWYQQSLDQGLQFLIQYYNGEERAKGNILERFSAQQFPDLHSELNLSSLELGDSALYFCASSVEVPGQGREGYTFGSGTRLTVV.

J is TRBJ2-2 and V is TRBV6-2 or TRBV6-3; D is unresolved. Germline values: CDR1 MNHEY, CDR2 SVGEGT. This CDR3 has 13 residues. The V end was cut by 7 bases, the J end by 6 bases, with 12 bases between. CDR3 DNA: TGTGCCAGCACCCCAAGCTTCGCCGGGGAGCTGTTTTTT. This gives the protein CASTPSFAGELFF.